This entry lists 6 T cell receptor beta chains sequenced from one sample in a study of T cell responses to AZD1222 COVID-19 vaccine. Only in-frame clones appear in the TCRdb table, and some are missing; sequencing was by immunoSEQ multiplex PCR. The table has over 75,000 clones, 70% to 90% seen once. The material sequenced was peripheral blood, taken 28 days after the second AZD1222 dose. The receptors stem from an adult who received the AZD1222 COVID-19 vaccine.

The CDR3 bases are TGTGCCAGCAGTGAAGCAGGGGGACAGGGGTCTTACAATGAGCAGTTCTTC. It codes for CASSEAGGQGSYNEQFF. This rearrangement joins TRBV2 to TRBJ2-1; 10 nucleotides align to TRBD1. V shed 0 bases and J 4 bases; nucleotides not matched to a gene: 6. Germline CDR1 and CDR2: SNHLY and FYNNEI. This CDR3 has 17 amino acids.

The chain employs TRBV2 and TRBJ1-2; D is unclear. The CDR3 is made up of 14 amino acids. CDR1 is SNHLY, CDR2 FYNNEI, per germline. Trimming stripped 7 bases from V and 5 bases from J, with 17 bases between. CDR3 loop: CASTPGQEIYGYTF. CDR3 in DNA: TGTGCCAGCACCCCCGGGCAGGAAATTTATGGCTACACCTTC.

The chain combines TRBV7-9 with TRBJ2-1; D possibly matches TRBD1 or TRBD2 (6 bases each). V gave up 1 base and J gave up 6 bases, with 13 bases separating them. Germline assignment: CDR1 SEHNR and CDR2 FQNEAQ (reference sequence). The CDR3 sequence is 15 residues long. The CDR3 DNA reads TGTGCCAGCAGCTTAGTCGGGGGCGCTTCCAATGAGCAGTTCTTC. Its protein is CASSLVGGASNEQFF.

The rearrangement uses TRBV11-2 and TRBJ2-3, with 8 nucleotides matching TRBD2. V was clipped by 1 base and J by 1 base; unmatched bases: 13. The CDR3 is 19 amino acids. Germline loops: CDR1 SGHAT, CDR2 FQNNGV. CDR3 coding DNA: TGTGCCAGCAGCTTAGTCCCGGTCGGGGCGGGAGGCCGCACAGATACGCAGTATTTT. Protein sequence: CASSLVPVGAGGRTDTQYF.

This chain uses TRBV5-1 with TRBJ2-2; 8 bases are shared with TRBD2. The CDR3 extends over 15 amino acids. J lost 6 bases, V lost 0 bases, and 4 bases had no gene match. Germline V gene lookup returns CDR1 SGHRS and CDR2 YFSETQ. This CDR3 reads CASSLAGGSAGELFF. The CDR3 DNA follows: TGCGCCAGCAGCTTGGCGGGGGGGTCAGCCGGGGAGCTGTTTTTT.

This chain joins TRBV18 and TRBJ2-1; D uncertain. The germline V gene has CDR1 KGHSH and CDR2 LQKENI. V gave up 3 bases and J gave up 7 bases, with 19 bases separating them. The CDR3 contains 16 residues. CDR3 amino acids: CASSPGRNLLGNEQFF. The CDR3 DNA reads TGTGCCAGCTCACCGGGAAGGAATTTATTAGGGAATGAGCAGTTCTTC. The complete variable domain, with remaining parts taken from reference TRBV18 and TRBJ2-1, reads NAGVMQNPRHLVRRRGQEARLRCSPMKGHSHVYWYRQLPEEGLKFMVYLQKENIIDESGMPKERFSAEFPKEGPSILRIQQVVRGDSAAYFCASSPGRNLLGNEQFFGPGTRLTVL.